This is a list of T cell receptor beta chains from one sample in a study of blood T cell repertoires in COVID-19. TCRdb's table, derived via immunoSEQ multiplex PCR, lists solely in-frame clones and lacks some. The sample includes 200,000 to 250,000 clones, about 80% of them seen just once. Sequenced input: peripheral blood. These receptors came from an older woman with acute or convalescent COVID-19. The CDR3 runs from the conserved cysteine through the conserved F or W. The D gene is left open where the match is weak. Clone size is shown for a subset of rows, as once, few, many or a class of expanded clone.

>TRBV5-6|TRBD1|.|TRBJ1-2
TGTGCCAGCAGAAAAACAGGGGGCTATGGCTACACCTTC
CASRKTGGYGYTF
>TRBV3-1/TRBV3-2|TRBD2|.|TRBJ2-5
TGTGCCAGCAGCCAAGTTGGGACTAGCGGGGAGGCCCAGTACTTC
CASSQVGTSGEAQYF
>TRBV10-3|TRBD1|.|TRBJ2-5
TGTGCCATCAGTGGGACAGGGGCCGAGACCCAGTACTTC
CAISGTGAETQYF
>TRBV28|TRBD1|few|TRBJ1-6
TGTGCCAGCAGTTTAGGGGCCGGGACAGGGGGTTCACCCCTCCACTTT
CASSLGAGTGGSPLHF
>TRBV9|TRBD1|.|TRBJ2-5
TGTGCCAGCAGCGTGACCGGGACAGCGCAAGAGACCCAGTACTTC
CASSVTGTAQETQYF
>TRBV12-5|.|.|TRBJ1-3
TGTGCTAGTGGTTTGGTACATCAGGGGAACTCTGGAAACACCATATATTTT
CASGLVHQGNSGNTIYF
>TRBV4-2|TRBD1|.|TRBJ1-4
TGTGCCAGCAGCCAAGTAAAGGGGGCAGGGGAAAAACTGTTTTTT
CASSQVKGAGEKLFF
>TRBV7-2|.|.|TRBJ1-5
TGTGCCAGCAGCCTAGGACATAGCAATCAGCCCCAGCATTTT
CASSLGHSNQPQHF
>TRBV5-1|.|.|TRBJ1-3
TGCGCCAGCAGCTACGACACGGGGACTGGAAACACCATATATTTT
CASSYDTGTGNTIYF
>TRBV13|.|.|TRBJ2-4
TGTGCCAGCAGCGATACGACAGTAGCCAAAAACATTCAGTACTTC
CASSDTTVAKNIQYF
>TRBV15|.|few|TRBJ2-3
TGTGCCACCAGCGAGGTCCACACAGATACGCAGTATTTT
CATSEVHTDTQYF
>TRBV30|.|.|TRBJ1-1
TGTGCCTGGAGCAAAATGAGGTCTGAAGCTTTCTTT
CAWSKMRSEAFF
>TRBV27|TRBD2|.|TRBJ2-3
TGTGCCAGCAGTGGTAGACTAGCGGGGGATTCTACGCAGTATTTT
CASSGRLAGDSTQYF
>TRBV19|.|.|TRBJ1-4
TGTGCCAGTAGTATTGGAGCCTCTAATGAAAAACTGTTTTTT
CASSIGASNEKLFF
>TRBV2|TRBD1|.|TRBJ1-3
TGTGCCAGCAGCGAGGGGGCCAGAGGAAACACCATATATTTT
CASSEGARGNTIYF
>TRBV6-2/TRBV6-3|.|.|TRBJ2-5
TGTGCCAGCAGTTATGCAGGAGAGACCCAGTACTTC
CASSYAGETQYF
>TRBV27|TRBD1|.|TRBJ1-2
TGTGCCAGCAGTTTGTCCACCGGGACAGGGAAAGGCTACACCTTC
CASSLSTGTGKGYTF
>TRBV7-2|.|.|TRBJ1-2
TGTGCCAGCAGCTTAGCGCGGACAGTCTATGGCTACACCTTC
CASSLARTVYGYTF
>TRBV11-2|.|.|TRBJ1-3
TGTGCCAGCAGCTTGACAGGATACGGAAACACCATATATTTT
CASSLTGYGNTIYF
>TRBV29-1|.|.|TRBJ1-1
TGCAGCGTTGAAGGTAGGGGGACAACAAATATGAACACTGAAGCTTTCTTT
CSVEGRGTTNMNTEAFF
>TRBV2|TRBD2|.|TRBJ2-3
TGTGCCAGCAGGGAGGGACTAGTCGCTTCAGATACGCAGTATTTT
CASREGLVASDTQYF
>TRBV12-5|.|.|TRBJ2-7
TGTGCTAGTGGACCCCAGGGTGGGGTCTACGAGCAGTACTTC
CASGPQGGVYEQYF
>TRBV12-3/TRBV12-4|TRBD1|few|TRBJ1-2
TGTGCCAGCAGTAAGACAGGGGTCTATGGCTACACCTTC
CASSKTGVYGYTF
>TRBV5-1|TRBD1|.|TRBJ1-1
TGCGCCAGCGGCTCAGGGGGCGGGCACACTGAAGCTTTCTTT
CASGSGGGHTEAFF
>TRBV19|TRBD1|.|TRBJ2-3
TGTGCCAGTAGGGGGGACAGAGGCACAGATACGCAGTATTTT
CASRGDRGTDTQYF
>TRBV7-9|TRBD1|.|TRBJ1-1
TGTGCCAGCAGCACGGGACAGGGGAACACTGAAGCTTTCTTT
CASSTGQGNTEAFF
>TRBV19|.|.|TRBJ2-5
TGTGCCAGTAGTATCGGTGGGGGGGCAGAGACCCAGTACTTC
CASSIGGGAETQYF
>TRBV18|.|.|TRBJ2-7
TGTGCCAGCTCTCCCGCGACGGGTCTTGGCGAGCAGTACTTC
CASSPATGLGEQYF